Shown below are 9 T cell receptor beta chains from a single sample sequenced in a study of T cells in Graves' hyperthyroidism and ophthalmopathy. Amplification of TCR beta CDR3 regions used RNA as the template. HTBI primers were employed in a first-round RT-PCR of the TCR CDR3. TCRdb called the multiplex PCR reads again in MiXCR, with one record for every CDR3 protein. The sample includes approximately 400,000 distinct CDR3 sequences, 15% to 19% of them seen just once. Sequenced sample: blood. The receptors stem from a woman under 30 with Graves' hyperthyroidism.

The rearrangement links TRBV5-6 to TRBJ1-3; D perhaps matches TRBD1 (5 bases). Germline loops: CDR1 SGHDT, CDR2 YYEEEE. The CDR3 has 15 amino acids. V lost 0 bases, J lost 4 bases, and 11 bases lay in between. The CDR3 is CASSLDTRGGNTIYF. The DNA for the CDR3 is TGTGCCAGCAGCTTGGACACGAGGGGAGGAAACACCATATATTTT.

The chain is built from TRBV20-1 and TRBJ2-1, with TRBD2 matching 7 bases. With V trimmed by 0 bases and J by 7 bases, 12 bases remained unmatched. In germline, CDR1 is DFQATT, CDR2 SNEGSKA (reference sequence). This CDR3 is built from 16 residues. The CDR3 loop is CSARDRRAGEFNEQFF. DNA of the CDR3: TGCAGTGCTAGAGATAGAAGGGCGGGAGAATTTAATGAGCAGTTCTTC.

This clonotype was seen a few times. The chain employs TRBV6-2 or TRBV6-3 and TRBJ2-7, with TRBD2 matching over 15 bases. After removal of 5 bases from V and 6 bases from J, the junction contained 2 bases not matched to a gene. Germline CDR1 and CDR2: MNHEY and SVGEGT. There are 14 residues in the CDR3. CDR3 sequence: CASSRGLAGGEQYF. The CDR3 nucleotides read TGTGCCAGCAGTCGGGGACTAGCGGGAGGCGAGCAGTACTTC.

This clonotype was recorded only once. This sequence may be a read error, since a much larger clone differs from it by one base. This chain connects TRBV5-1 to TRBJ1-2, with TRBD1 as a possible D gene (6 bases). CDR1 SGHRS and CDR2 YFSETQ come from the germline V gene. The V end lost 1 base, the J end lost 6 bases, and 16 bases lay between the germline ends. The CDR3 totals 15 residues. The CDR3 sequence: CASSLRTAAPHGYTF. Written as DNA, the CDR3 is TGCGCCAGCAGCTTGAGGACAGCCGCACCTCATGGCTACACCTTC.

At least ten counts were recorded for this clonotype. This chain joins TRBV7-9 and TRBJ1-6, with 8 bases lining up with TRBD1. CDR1 and CDR2 from the germline V gene are SEHNR and FQNEAQ (reference sequence). The CDR3 is 15 residues long. The V gene end was trimmed by 5 bases and the J gene end by 6 bases; junction bases not matched to a gene: 6. CDR3 sequence reads: CASSPGGAINSPLHF. The CDR3 region has the DNA TGTGCCAGCAGCCCAGGGGGCGCGATTAATTCACCCCTCCACTTT.

This clonotype was counted ten times or more. The rearrangement links TRBV10-3 to TRBJ1-2; D is undetermined. The ends were cut back, 0 bases at V and 7 bases at J, with 9 bases in the middle. The CDR3 consists of 13 residues. CDR1 and CDR2 (germline): ENHRY, SYGVKD. In DNA form, the CDR3 reads TGTGCCATCAGTGAGTCGCGAGGTCTTGGCTACACCTTC. Its protein is CAISESRGLGYTF.

The sample holds many counts of this clonotype. A read error may account for a junction end that differs from germline. This rearrangement joins TRBV7-7 to TRBJ2-1; 10 bases are shared with TRBD2. The CDR3 covers 19 residues. Germline V lookup: CDR1 SSHAT, CDR2 FNYEAQ (reference sequence). CDR3: CASSLVGLAGASRRGEQFF. CDR3 DNA: TGTGCTAGCAGCTTAGTGGGGCTAGCGGGGGCTAGCCGTAGGGGTGAGCAGTTCTTC.

Ten or more counts support this clonotype. The CDR3: CATSDPGTSGRASYNEQFF. DNA for the CDR3: TGTGCCACCAGTGATCCGGGGACTAGCGGGAGGGCCTCCTACAATGAGCAGTTCTTC. The chain couples TRBV24-1 to TRBJ2-1; 16 positions agree with TRBD2. V shed 3 bases, J shed 0 bases, and the junction held 4 bases outside the gene matches. Germline V gives CDR1 KGHDR, CDR2 SFDVKD. This CDR3 contains 19 residues.

The chain links TRBV6-1 to TRBJ2-3; D is perhaps TRBD1 or TRBD2 (5 bases each). The length of the CDR3 is 14 residues. Trimming stripped 6 bases from V and 3 bases from J, with 13 bases between. The germline gives CDR1 MNHNS, CDR2 SASEGT. The CDR3 reads CASSLPGRTDTQYF. The DNA of the CDR3 is TGTGCCAGCAGCCTGCCGGGGCGAACAGATACGCAGTATTTT.